This TCR beta chain was captured in a study of T cell responses to AZD1222 COVID-19 vaccine. V gave up 1 base and J gave up 3 bases; unmatched junction bases: 9. Germline loops: CDR1 SGHDN, CDR2 FVKESK. The CDR3 runs 16 residues. Clones were read by immunoSEQ multiplex PCR, and TCRdb kept only the in-frame ones, dropping some. Of 120,000 to 150,000 clones listed, roughly 87% were seen once; the top ten hold 5% to 5.5%. The chain carries TRBV14 and TRBJ2-7; 7 nucleotides line up with TRBD2. The TCR comes from an adult who received the MenACWY meningococcal vaccine as a control. The specimen was peripheral blood, collected 28 days after the second dose of the MenACWY control vaccine. The CDR3 loop reads CASSQGLLAVGYEQYF. The CDR3 DNA reads as TGTGCCAGCAGCCAAGGACTGCTAGCGGTAGGCTACGAGCAGTACTTC. The variable domain in full, with the rest retrieved from reference TRBV14 and TRBJ2-7, is EAGVTQFPSHSVIEKGQTVTLRCDPISGHDNLYWYRRVMGKEIKFLLHFVKESKQDESGMPNNRFLAERTGGTYSTLKVQPAELEDSGVYFCASSQGLLAVGYEQYFGPGTRLTVT.